Listed below are T cell receptor beta chains from one sample, sequenced in a study of blood T cell repertoires in COVID-19. Sequencing was performed with immunoSEQ multiplex PCR; in TCRdb, only in-frame clones are kept and a portion is missing. The table has about 110,000 clones, over 80% seen once; the top ten hold approximately 4.5%. The sequenced material came from peripheral blood. Receptors were obtained from a woman between 45 and 60 years old with acute or convalescent COVID-19. The conserved cysteine and the conserved F or W are not part of the CDR3 here. Each record gives: V gene, clone size, J gene, CDR3 protein. Clone size appears in some rows only: once, few, many, or a class for an expanded clone.

v_call: TRBV12-3/TRBV12-4
clone_size: -
j_call: TRBJ1-1
cdr3_aa: ASTLGLGGEAF

v_call: TRBV6-5
clone_size: -
j_call: TRBJ2-1
cdr3_aa: ASRGTGGNEQF

v_call: TRBV9
clone_size: -
j_call: TRBJ1-1
cdr3_aa: ASSAQVMNTEAF

v_call: TRBV6-5
clone_size: once
j_call: TRBJ1-1
cdr3_aa: ASSYSRQGEPEAF

v_call: TRBV5-6
clone_size: -
j_call: TRBJ1-2
cdr3_aa: ASSLGSRGGYT

v_call: TRBV25-1
clone_size: once
j_call: TRBJ1-2
cdr3_aa: ASATGGNGYT

v_call: TRBV19
clone_size: once
j_call: TRBJ1-1
cdr3_aa: ATRQALNTEAF

v_call: TRBV4-1
clone_size: -
j_call: TRBJ2-7
cdr3_aa: ASSQIHTDSQY

v_call: TRBV19
clone_size: few
j_call: TRBJ1-5
cdr3_aa: ASSTRGGTGGGYQPQH

v_call: TRBV15
clone_size: -
j_call: TRBJ1-5
cdr3_aa: ATSREQTVDQPQH

v_call: TRBV13
clone_size: -
j_call: TRBJ1-5
cdr3_aa: ASSLVSQPQH

v_call: TRBV27
clone_size: -
j_call: TRBJ1-6
cdr3_aa: ASSDRVYSPLH

v_call: TRBV6-2/TRBV6-3
clone_size: -
j_call: TRBJ2-7
cdr3_aa: ASSYSGTGVHEQY

v_call: TRBV6-5
clone_size: once
j_call: TRBJ1-1
cdr3_aa: ASSYRTGRIEAF

v_call: TRBV19
clone_size: once
j_call: TRBJ1-1
cdr3_aa: ASSDGTAYWNTEAF

v_call: TRBV3-1/TRBV3-2
clone_size: -
j_call: TRBJ2-5
cdr3_aa: ASSQAAGGQETQY

v_call: TRBV6-6
clone_size: -
j_call: TRBJ1-1
cdr3_aa: ASSKSGNTEAF

v_call: TRBV7-8
clone_size: -
j_call: TRBJ2-1
cdr3_aa: ASSAIYRGNEQF

v_call: TRBV18
clone_size: once
j_call: TRBJ1-2
cdr3_aa: ASSPGQDYGYT

v_call: TRBV14
clone_size: -
j_call: TRBJ1-6
cdr3_aa: ASSPGRIGGSPLH

v_call: TRBV10-3
clone_size: once
j_call: TRBJ1-2
cdr3_aa: AINEGEGYGYT

v_call: TRBV30
clone_size: -
j_call: TRBJ2-1
cdr3_aa: AWSIVSNEQF

v_call: TRBV18
clone_size: -
j_call: TRBJ1-5
cdr3_aa: ASSPRGHQPQH

v_call: TRBV6-2/TRBV6-3
clone_size: -
j_call: TRBJ2-7
cdr3_aa: ASSRQLYEQY

v_call: TRBV2
clone_size: -
j_call: TRBJ1-2
cdr3_aa: ASIPGQTSVDGYT

v_call: TRBV19
clone_size: -
j_call: TRBJ1-1
cdr3_aa: ASSFPGLEAF

v_call: TRBV5-4
clone_size: -
j_call: TRBJ1-1
cdr3_aa: ASSFGGMNTEAF

v_call: TRBV14
clone_size: -
j_call: TRBJ2-7
cdr3_aa: ASRSGEYEQY

v_call: TRBV30
clone_size: once
j_call: TRBJ1-2
cdr3_aa: AWSKQGGGWGYT

v_call: TRBV3-1/TRBV3-2
clone_size: -
j_call: TRBJ1-1
cdr3_aa: ASSQEDRALNTEAF

v_call: TRBV29-1
clone_size: -
j_call: TRBJ2-7
cdr3_aa: SAMTGGFYEQY

v_call: TRBV4-1
clone_size: -
j_call: TRBJ1-5
cdr3_aa: ASSHALRDRINQPQH

v_call: TRBV4-1
clone_size: -
j_call: TRBJ2-1
cdr3_aa: ASSLPQGSGRPFNEQF

v_call: TRBV5-1
clone_size: few
j_call: TRBJ1-1
cdr3_aa: ASRGDTEAF

v_call: TRBV20-1
clone_size: -
j_call: TRBJ1-5
cdr3_aa: SASQQGKVVINQPQH

v_call: TRBV9
clone_size: -
j_call: TRBJ2-1
cdr3_aa: ASSPRTAGHNEQF

v_call: TRBV27
clone_size: -
j_call: TRBJ2-4
cdr3_aa: ASSSFRGREAKNIQY

v_call: TRBV6-1
clone_size: -
j_call: TRBJ2-5
cdr3_aa: ASSELPGQIQETQY

v_call: TRBV6-5
clone_size: -
j_call: TRBJ2-7
cdr3_aa: ASSNGQGYEQY

v_call: TRBV9
clone_size: -
j_call: TRBJ2-5
cdr3_aa: ASSVADRGGETQY

v_call: TRBV28
clone_size: -
j_call: TRBJ1-1
cdr3_aa: ASSSPKTEAF

v_call: TRBV7-8
clone_size: -
j_call: TRBJ1-1
cdr3_aa: ASSLASGFGAF

v_call: TRBV19
clone_size: -
j_call: TRBJ2-3
cdr3_aa: ASRPGMGGTDTQY

v_call: TRBV5-1
clone_size: -
j_call: TRBJ1-1
cdr3_aa: ASSLIRGSNTEAF

v_call: TRBV15
clone_size: few
j_call: TRBJ1-2
cdr3_aa: ATSRVGFQRDYGYT

v_call: TRBV7-6
clone_size: -
j_call: TRBJ1-1
cdr3_aa: ASSPRQGPFTEAF

v_call: TRBV7-2
clone_size: -
j_call: TRBJ1-2
cdr3_aa: ASSLSGYGYT

v_call: TRBV3-1/TRBV3-2
clone_size: -
j_call: TRBJ2-2
cdr3_aa: ASSRESYLVANTGELF

v_call: TRBV6-5
clone_size: -
j_call: TRBJ2-1
cdr3_aa: ASREGGVNEQF

v_call: TRBV10-3
clone_size: -
j_call: TRBJ2-7
cdr3_aa: ATCSGTTSYEQY

v_call: TRBV19
clone_size: -
j_call: TRBJ1-1
cdr3_aa: ASSRAALGTEAF

v_call: TRBV2
clone_size: -
j_call: TRBJ2-1
cdr3_aa: ASSGSGQGPEQF

v_call: TRBV3-1/TRBV3-2
clone_size: once
j_call: TRBJ2-3
cdr3_aa: ASSQVRLAGTDTQY

v_call: TRBV10-3
clone_size: once
j_call: TRBJ2-7
cdr3_aa: AIGPQSYEQY

v_call: TRBV7-2
clone_size: -
j_call: TRBJ1-2
cdr3_aa: ASSPQPAGYGYT

v_call: TRBV6-5
clone_size: -
j_call: TRBJ1-5
cdr3_aa: ASKSYNSNQPQH

v_call: TRBV4-1
clone_size: -
j_call: TRBJ1-1
cdr3_aa: ASSHPSDTEAF

v_call: TRBV2
clone_size: few
j_call: TRBJ2-2
cdr3_aa: ASSSGTTNTGELF

v_call: TRBV10-1
clone_size: -
j_call: TRBJ1-1
cdr3_aa: ARGNEGQNNTEAF